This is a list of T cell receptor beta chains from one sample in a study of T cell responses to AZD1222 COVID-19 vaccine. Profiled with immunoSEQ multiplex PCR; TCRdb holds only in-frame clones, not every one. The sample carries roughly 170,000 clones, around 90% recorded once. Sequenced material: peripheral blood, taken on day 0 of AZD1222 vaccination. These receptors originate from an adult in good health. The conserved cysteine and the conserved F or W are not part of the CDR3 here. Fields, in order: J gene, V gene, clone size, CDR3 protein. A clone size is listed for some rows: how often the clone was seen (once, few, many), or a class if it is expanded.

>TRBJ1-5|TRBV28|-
ASSREVSQH
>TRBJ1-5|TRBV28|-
ASRGSNQPQH
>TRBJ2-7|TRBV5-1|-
ASSTSGTTYEQY
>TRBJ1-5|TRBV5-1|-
ASSLDWQGDQPQH
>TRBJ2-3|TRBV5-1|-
ASSLGGTALTDTQY
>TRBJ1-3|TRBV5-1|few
ASSPAGTDTIY
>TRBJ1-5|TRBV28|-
ASSVRGGNQPQH
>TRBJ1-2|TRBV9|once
ASSVGVNGYT
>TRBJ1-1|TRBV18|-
ASSPGGGGTEAF
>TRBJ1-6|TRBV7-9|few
ASSRKYNSPLH
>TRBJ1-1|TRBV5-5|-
ASSLAGHQNTEAF
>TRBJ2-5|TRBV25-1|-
ASSEGETQY
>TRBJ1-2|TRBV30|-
AWSVGGYYGYT
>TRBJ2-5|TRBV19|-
ASSIRGASGSRETQY
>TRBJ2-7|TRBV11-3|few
ASSPGGQGPYEQY
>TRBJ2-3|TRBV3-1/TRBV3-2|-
ASSQDTQLPSTDTQY
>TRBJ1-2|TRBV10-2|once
ASSDGQGGWFGYT
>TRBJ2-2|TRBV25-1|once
ASSWGAPGANTGELF
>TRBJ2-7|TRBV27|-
ASSDVGGKGYEQY